This T cell receptor beta chain was sequenced for a study of human T cells and chemical hapten exposure. Study-level findings and limits: Among expanded TCRs, significantly more large CDR3 similarity clusters formed than among controls. Having alopecia, the donors may differ immunologically from healthy people.

The time point was: patch test 3, about 24 weeks after DPC sensitization. Stated treatment: therapeutic diphenylcyclopropenone sensitization with weekly scalp DPC. Ahead of applying each patch test, blood was sampled. Participating donors were patients with alopecia, aged 18 to 70 years, considered appropriate candidates for DPC. The table lists this clonotype with a few counts. Antigen unknown. CDR1 MNHEY and CDR2 SVGAGI come from the germline V gene. The CDR3 spans 14 residues. The V and J ends lost 2 bases and 1 base respectively, with 8 bases between them. One entry per CDR3 protein results from TCRdb running MiXCR on the RACE reads. The table has 95,000 to 150,000 distinct CDR3 sequences, around 10% seen once; the top ten hold under 2.5%.

This sequence was found in a woman aged 50 to 65 with alopecia areata. Some clones in this sample may be carry-over from other donors' samples. The sequences come from whole blood, collected in connection with sensitization to the hapten diphenylcyclopropenone (DPC). V gene TRBV6-5 combines with J gene TRBJ1-1, with D perhaps TRBD1 (5 bases). In nucleotides, the CDR3 is TGTGCCAGCAGTTACAAGGGGACGAACACTGAAGCTTTCTTT. Amino acids: CASSYKGTNTEAFF.